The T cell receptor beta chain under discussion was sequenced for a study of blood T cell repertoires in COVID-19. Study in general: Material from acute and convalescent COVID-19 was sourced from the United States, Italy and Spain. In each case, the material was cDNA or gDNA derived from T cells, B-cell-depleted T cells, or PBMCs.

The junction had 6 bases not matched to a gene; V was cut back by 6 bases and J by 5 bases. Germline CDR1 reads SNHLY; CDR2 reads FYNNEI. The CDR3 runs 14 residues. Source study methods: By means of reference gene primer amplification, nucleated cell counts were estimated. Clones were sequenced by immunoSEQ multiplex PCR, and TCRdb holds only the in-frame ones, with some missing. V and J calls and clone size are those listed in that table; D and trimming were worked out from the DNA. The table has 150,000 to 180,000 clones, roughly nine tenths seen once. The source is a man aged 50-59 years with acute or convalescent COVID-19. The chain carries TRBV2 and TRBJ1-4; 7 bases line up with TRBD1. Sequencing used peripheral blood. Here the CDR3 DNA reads TGTGCCAGCAGCGAGGACAGGCCAAATGAAAAACTGTTTTTT. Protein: CASSEDRPNEKLFF.